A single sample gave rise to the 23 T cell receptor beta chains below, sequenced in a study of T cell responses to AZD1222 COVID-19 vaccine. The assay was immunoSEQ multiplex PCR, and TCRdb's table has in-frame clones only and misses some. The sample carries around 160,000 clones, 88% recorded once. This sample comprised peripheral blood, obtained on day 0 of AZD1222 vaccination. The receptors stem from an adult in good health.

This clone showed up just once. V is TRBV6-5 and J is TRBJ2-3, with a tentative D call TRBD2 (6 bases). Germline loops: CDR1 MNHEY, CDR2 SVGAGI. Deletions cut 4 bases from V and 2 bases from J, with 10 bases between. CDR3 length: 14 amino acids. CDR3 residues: CASSLAEYTDTQYF. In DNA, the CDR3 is TGTGCCAGCAGTTTAGCGGAGTACACAGATACGCAGTATTTT.

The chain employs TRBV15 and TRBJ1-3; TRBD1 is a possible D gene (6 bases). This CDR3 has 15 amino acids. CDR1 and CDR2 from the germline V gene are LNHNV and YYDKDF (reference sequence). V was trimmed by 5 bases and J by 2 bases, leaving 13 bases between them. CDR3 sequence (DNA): TGTGCCACCAGCGCCCACAGGGAAACTGGAAACACCATATATTTT. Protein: CATSAHRETGNTIYF. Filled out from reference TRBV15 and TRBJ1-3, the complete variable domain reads DAMVIQNPRYQVTQFGKPVTLSCSQTLNHNVMYWYQQKSSQAPKLLFHYYDKDFNNEADTPDNFQSRRPNTSFCFLDIRSPGLGDTAMYLCATSAHRETGNTIYFGEGSWLTVV.

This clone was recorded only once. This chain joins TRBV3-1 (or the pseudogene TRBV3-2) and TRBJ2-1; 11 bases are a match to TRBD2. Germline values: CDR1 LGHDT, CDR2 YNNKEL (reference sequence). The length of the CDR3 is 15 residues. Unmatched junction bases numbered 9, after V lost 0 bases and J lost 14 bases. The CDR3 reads CASSQDTGLAAVEFF. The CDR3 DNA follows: TGTGCCAGCAGCCAAGATACGGGACTAGCGGCCGTGGAGTTCTTC.

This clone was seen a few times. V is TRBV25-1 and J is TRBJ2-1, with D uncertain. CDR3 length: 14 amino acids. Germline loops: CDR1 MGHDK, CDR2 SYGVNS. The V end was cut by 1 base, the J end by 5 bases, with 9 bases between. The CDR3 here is CASSESGRHNEQFF. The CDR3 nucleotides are TGTGCCAGCAGTGAATCTGGCAGGCACAATGAGCAGTTCTTC.

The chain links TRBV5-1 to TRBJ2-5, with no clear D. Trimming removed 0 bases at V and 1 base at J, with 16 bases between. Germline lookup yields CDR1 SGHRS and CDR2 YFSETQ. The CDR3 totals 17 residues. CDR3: CASSLARNSRSQETQYF. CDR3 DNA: TGCGCCAGCAGCTTGGCCAGGAATTCCCGTTCCCAAGAGACCCAGTACTTC. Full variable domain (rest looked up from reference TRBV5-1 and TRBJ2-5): KAGVTQTPRYLIKTRGQQVTLSCSPISGHRSVSWYQQTPGQGLQFLFEYFSETQRNKGNFPGRFSGRQFSNSRSEMNVSTLELGDSALYLCASSLARNSRSQETQYFGPGTRLLVL.

The CDR3 reads CASSPSGFRLEGQYF. Here the CDR3 DNA reads TGTGCCAGCAGCCCATCAGGGTTTCGGCTTGAAGGGCAGTACTTC. The chain recombines TRBV14 with TRBJ2-7; a weak D match, TRBD1 (5 bases). This CDR3 region has 15 residues. V lost 4 bases, J lost 9 bases, and 22 bases lay in between. Germline loops: CDR1 SGHDN, CDR2 FVKESK.

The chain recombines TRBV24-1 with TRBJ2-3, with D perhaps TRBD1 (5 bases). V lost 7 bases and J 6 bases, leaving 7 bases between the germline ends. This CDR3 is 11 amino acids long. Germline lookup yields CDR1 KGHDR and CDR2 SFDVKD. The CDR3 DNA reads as TGTGCCACCAGGTCAGGGGATACGCAGTATTTT. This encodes CATRSGDTQYF.

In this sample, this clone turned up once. The CDR3 bases are TGTGCCAGCAGTGACTATCCCTACGAGCAGTACTTC. It translates to CASSDYPYEQYF. J is TRBJ2-7 and V is TRBV25-1; D remains unclear. CDR1 is MGHDK, CDR2 SYGVNS, per germline. The V gene lost 3 bases and the J gene lost 2 bases, with 5 bases spanning the gap. CDR3 length: 12 residues.

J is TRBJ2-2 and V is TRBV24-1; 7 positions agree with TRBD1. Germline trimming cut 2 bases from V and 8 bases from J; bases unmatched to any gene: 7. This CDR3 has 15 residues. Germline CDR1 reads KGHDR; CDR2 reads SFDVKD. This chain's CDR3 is CATSDSGQPGGELFF. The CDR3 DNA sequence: TGTGCCACCAGTGATTCGGGACAGCCGGGGGGGGAGCTGTTTTTT.

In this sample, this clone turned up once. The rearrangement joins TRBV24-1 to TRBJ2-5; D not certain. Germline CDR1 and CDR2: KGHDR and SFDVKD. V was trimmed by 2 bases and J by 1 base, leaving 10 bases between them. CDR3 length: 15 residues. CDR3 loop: CATSDSDPGQETQYF. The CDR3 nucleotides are TGTGCCACCAGTGATTCGGACCCGGGCCAAGAGACCCAGTACTTC.

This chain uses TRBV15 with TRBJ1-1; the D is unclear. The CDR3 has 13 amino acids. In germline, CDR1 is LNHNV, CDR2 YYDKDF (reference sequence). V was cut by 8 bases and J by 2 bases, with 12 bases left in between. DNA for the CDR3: TGTGCCACCGCAAAGTCACCTAACACTGAAGCTTTCTTT. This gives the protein CATAKSPNTEAFF.

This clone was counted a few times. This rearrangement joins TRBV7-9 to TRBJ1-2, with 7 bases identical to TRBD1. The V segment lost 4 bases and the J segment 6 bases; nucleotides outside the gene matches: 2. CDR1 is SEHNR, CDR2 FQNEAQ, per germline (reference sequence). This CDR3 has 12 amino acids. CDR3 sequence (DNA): TGTGCCAGCAGCTCAACAGGGGATGGCTACACCTTC. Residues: CASSSTGDGYTF.

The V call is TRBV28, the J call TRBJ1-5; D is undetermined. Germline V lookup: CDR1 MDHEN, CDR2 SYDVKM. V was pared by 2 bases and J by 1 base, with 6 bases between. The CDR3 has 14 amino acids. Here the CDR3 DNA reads TGTGCCAGCAGTTTAGGGGAGAGCAATCAGCCCCAGCATTTT. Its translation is CASSLGESNQPQHF.

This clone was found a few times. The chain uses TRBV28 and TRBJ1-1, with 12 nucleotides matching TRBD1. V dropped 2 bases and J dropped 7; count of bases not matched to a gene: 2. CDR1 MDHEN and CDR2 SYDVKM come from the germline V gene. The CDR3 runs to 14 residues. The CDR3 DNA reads TGTGCCAGCAGTTTAGGGACAGGGGGCGGTGAAGCTTTCTTT. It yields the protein CASSLGTGGGEAFF.

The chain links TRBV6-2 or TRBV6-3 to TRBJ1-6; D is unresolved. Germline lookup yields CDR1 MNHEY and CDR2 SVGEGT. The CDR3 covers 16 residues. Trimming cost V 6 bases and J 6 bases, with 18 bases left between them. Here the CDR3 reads CASSPGQMGTNSPLHF. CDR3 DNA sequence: TGTGCCAGCAGCCCTGGGCAAATGGGAACTAATTCACCCCTCCACTTT.

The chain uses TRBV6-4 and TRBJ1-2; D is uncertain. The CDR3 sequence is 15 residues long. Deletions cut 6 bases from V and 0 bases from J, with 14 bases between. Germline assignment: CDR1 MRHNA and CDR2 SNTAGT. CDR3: CASSEDSGTNYGYTF. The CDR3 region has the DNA TGTGCCAGCAGCGAAGATTCCGGGACTAACTATGGCTACACCTTC.

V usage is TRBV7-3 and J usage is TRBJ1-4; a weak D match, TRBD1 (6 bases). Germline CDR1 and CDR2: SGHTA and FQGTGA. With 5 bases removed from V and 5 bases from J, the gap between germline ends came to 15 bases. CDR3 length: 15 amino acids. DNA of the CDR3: TGTGCCAGCAGCCCAACGGGGGGGCTGAATGAAAAACTGTTTTTT. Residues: CASSPTGGLNEKLFF. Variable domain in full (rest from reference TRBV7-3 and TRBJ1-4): GAGVSQTPSNKVTEKGKYVELRCDPISGHTALYWYRQSLGQGPEFLIYFQGTGAADDSGLPNDRFFAVRPEGSVSTLKIQRTERGDSAVYLCASSPTGGLNEKLFFGSGTQLSVL.

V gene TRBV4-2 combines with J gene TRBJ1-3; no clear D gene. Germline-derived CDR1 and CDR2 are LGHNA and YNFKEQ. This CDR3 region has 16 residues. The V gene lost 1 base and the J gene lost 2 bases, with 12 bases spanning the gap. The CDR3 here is CASSQAHTLTGNTIYF. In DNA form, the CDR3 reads TGTGCCAGCAGCCAAGCCCACACTCTCACTGGAAACACCATATATTTT.

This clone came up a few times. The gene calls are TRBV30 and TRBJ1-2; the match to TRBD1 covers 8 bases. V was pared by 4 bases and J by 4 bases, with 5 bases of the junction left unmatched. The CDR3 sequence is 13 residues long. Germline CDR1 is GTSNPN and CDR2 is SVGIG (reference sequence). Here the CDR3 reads CAWTPTGAYGYTF. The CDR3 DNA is TGTGCCTGGACCCCGACAGGGGCCTATGGCTACACCTTC.

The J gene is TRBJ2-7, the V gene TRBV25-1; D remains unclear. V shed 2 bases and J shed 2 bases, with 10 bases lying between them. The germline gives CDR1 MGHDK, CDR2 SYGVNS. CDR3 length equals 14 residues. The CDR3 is CASSEGDKTYEQYF. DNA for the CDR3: TGTGCCAGCAGTGAAGGTGACAAGACCTACGAGCAGTACTTC.

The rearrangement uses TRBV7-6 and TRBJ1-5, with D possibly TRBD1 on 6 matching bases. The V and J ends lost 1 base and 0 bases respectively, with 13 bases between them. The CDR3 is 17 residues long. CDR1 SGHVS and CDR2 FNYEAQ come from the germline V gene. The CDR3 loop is CASSLGDRQVSNQPQHF. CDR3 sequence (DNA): TGTGCCAGCAGCTTAGGGGACCGACAGGTTAGCAATCAGCCCCAGCATTTT.

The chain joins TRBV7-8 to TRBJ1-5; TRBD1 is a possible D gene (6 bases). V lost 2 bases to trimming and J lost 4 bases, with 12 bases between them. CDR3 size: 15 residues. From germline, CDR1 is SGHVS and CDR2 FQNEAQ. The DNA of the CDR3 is TGTGCCAGCAGCTTATCGCAGGGGTCTAATCAGCCCCAGCATTTT. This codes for CASSLSQGSNQPQHF.

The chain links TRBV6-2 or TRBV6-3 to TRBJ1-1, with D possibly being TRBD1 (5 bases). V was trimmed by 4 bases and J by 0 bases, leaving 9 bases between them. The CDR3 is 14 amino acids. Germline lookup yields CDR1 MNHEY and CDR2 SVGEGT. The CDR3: CASSSRTLNTEAFF. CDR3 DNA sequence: TGTGCCAGCAGTTCGCGGACACTGAACACTGAAGCTTTCTTT.